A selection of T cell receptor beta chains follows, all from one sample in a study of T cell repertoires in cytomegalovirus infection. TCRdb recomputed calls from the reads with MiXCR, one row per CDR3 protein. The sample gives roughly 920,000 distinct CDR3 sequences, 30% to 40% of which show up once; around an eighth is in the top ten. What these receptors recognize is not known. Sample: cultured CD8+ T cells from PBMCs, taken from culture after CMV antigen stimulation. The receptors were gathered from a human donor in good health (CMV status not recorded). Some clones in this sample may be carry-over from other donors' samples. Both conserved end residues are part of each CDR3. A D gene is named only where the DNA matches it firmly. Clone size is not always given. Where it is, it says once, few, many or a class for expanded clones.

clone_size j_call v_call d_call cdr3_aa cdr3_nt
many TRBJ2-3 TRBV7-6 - CASSLASGAPDTQYF TGTGCCAGCAGCTTAGCCTCGGGGGCCCCAGATACGCAGTATTTT
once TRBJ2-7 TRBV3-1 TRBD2 CASSQDGTREQYF TGTGCCAGCAGCCAAGATGGGACTAGAGAGCAGTACTTC
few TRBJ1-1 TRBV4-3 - CASSQGIGTILTEAFF TGCGCCAGCAGCCAAGGAATTGGGACAATTCTGACTGAAGCTTTCTTT
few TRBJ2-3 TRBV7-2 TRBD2 CASSGGGGGATDTQYF TGTGCCAGCAGCGGGGGGGGCGGGGGGGCTACAGATACGCAGTATTTT
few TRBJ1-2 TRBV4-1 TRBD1 CASTETGRDRGYTF TGCGCCAGCACCGAGACAGGGAGAGATCGTGGCTACACCTTC
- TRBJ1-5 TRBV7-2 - CASSPGGYLHF TGTGCCAGCAGCCCGGGGGGATACCTCCATTTT
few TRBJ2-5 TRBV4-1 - CASSGLVQETQYF TGCGCCAGCAGCGGACTGGTTCAAGAGACCCAGTACTTC
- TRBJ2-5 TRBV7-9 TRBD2 CASSLERGDETQYF TGTGCCAGCAGCTTAGAGCGGGGGGACGAGACCCAGTACTTC
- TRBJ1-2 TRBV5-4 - CASSLDGQNYGYTF TGTGCCAGCAGCTTGGATGGGCAGAACTATGGCTACACCTTC
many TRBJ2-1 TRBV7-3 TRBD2 CASSYGIAGGVQFF TGTGCCAGCAGCTACGGAATAGCGGGGGGAGTGCAGTTCTTC
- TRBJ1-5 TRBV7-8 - CASSLDTYQPQHF TGTGCCAGCAGCCTCGACACCTATCAGCCCCAGCATTTT
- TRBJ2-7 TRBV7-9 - CASSGERASYEQYF TGTGCCAGCTCTGGCGAACGGGCTTCCTACGAGCAGTACTTC
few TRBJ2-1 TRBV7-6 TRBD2 CASSSGVSGVYNEQFF TGTGCTAGCAGCTCGGGGGTGAGCGGGGTCTACAATGAGCAGTTCTTC
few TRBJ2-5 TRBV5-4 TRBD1 CASSSGTGRVGETQYF TGTGCCAGCAGCTCGGGGACAGGGAGAGTGGGAGAGACCCAGTACTTC
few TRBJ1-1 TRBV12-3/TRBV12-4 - CASRFSSRDIRDTEAFF TGTGCCAGCAGATTTAGTAGCAGGGATATACGCGACACTGAAGCTTTCTTT
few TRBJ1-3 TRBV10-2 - CASSEGWGRNTIYF TGCGCCAGCAGTGAGGGGTGGGGTAGAAACACCATATATTTT
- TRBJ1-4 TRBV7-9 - CASSRGAGNEKLFF TGTGCCAGCAGCCGGGGGGCTGGGAATGAAAAACTGTTTTTT
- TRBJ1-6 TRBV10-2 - CASSEATISSYNSPLHF TGCGCCAGCAGTGAGGCAACAATAAGCTCCTATAATTCACCCCTCCACTTT
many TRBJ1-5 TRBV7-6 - CASSSGKGNQPQHF TGTGCCAGCAGCTCTGGGAAGGGCAATCAGCCCCAGCATTTT
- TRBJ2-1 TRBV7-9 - CASSPPRGKYNEQFF TGTGCCAGCAGCCCTCCTAGGGGGAAGTACAATGAGCAGTTCTTC
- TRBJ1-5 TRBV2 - CASSEGGARQPQHF TGTGCCAGCAGTGAAGGGGGGGCGCGACAGCCCCAGCATTTT
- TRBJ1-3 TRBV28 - CASSSTRAWPNTIYF TGTGCCAGCAGTTCCACACGGGCTTGGCCAAACACCATATATTTT
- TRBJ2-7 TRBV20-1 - CSASSQFAVPYEQYF TGCAGTGCTAGTAGTCAGTTTGCGGTGCCCTACGAGCAGTACTTC
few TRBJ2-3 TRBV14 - CASSQLLGTARADTQYF TGTGCCAGCAGCCAACTCCTAGGGACGGCGAGGGCAGATACGCAGTATTTT
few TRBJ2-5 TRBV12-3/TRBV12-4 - CASTWEGATTQYF TGTGCCAGCACCTGGGAGGGGGCGACGACCCAGTACTTC
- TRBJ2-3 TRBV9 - CASSVQGGAQDTQYF TGTGCCAGCAGCGTTCAGGGGGGGGCACAAGATACGCAGTATTTT
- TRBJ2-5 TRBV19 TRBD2 CASSPRTSGGPQETQYF TGTGCCAGTAGTCCCCGGACTAGCGGGGGCCCCCAAGAGACCCAGTACTTC
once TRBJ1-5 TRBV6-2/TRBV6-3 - CASSYGPLLEPQHF TGTGCCAGCAGTTACGGACCCCTTTTGGAGCCCCAGCATTTT
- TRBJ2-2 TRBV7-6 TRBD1 CASSASPGQGAGELFF TGTGCCAGCAGCGCCTCGCCGGGACAGGGGGCCGGGGAGCTGTTTTTT
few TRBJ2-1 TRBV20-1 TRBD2 CSARSLTYSGGSYNEQFF TGCAGTGCTAGATCCCTCACATATAGCGGGGGATCCTACAATGAGCAGTTCTTC
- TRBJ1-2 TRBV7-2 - CASSRGSHYGYTF TGTGCCAGCAGCCGAGGTTCGCACTATGGCTACACCTTC
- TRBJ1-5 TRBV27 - CASSWGQGGQPQHF TGTGCCAGTAGTTGGGGGCAGGGAGGGCAGCCCCAGCATTTT
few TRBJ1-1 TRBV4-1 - CASSQGQLMNTEAFF TGCGCCAGCAGCCAAGGACAGTTAATGAACACTGAAGCTTTCTTT
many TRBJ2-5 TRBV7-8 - CASNSEGETQYF TGTGCCAGCAACTCGGAGGGGGAGACCCAGTACTTC
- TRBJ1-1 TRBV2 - CASSPGLHLEAFF TGTGCCAGCAGTCCGGGACTACACTTGGAAGCTTTCTTT
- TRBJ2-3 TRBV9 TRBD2 CASSPLAGVLTDTQYF TGTGCCAGCAGCCCGTTAGCGGGCGTTCTCACAGATACGCAGTATTTT
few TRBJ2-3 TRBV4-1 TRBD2 CASSYAGDPTDTQYF TGCGCCAGCAGCTACGCGGGGGACCCCACAGATACGCAGTATTTT
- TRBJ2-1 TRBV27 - CASSGLYGDEQFF TGTGCCAGCAGTGGTCTATATGGGGATGAGCAGTTCTTC
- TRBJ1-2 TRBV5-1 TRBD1 CASQGEGSYGYTF TGCGCCAGTCAGGGGGAAGGAAGCTATGGCTACACCTTC
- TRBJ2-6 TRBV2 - CASSISLSGANVLTF TGTGCCAGCTCGATATCGCTCTCTGGGGCCAACGTCCTGACTTTC
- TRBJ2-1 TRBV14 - CASTRSRIWDEQFF TGTGCCAGCACCCGCTCACGGATCTGGGATGAGCAGTTCTTC
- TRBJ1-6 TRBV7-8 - CASSVAGRDSPLHF TGTGCCAGCAGCGTTGCGGGGAGAGATTCACCCCTCCACTTT
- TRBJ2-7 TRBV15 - CATSRDIRGTPYEQYF TGTGCCACCAGCAGAGATATTCGGGGGACGCCCTACGAGCAGTACTTC
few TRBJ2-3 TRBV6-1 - CASSPQWGVTDTQYF TGTGCCAGCAGCCCCCAATGGGGGGTCACAGATACGCAGTATTTT
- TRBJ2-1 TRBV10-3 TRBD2 CAIRVTSGGPRDSYNEQFF TGTGCCATCAGGGTGACTAGCGGGGGGCCGCGAGACTCCTACAATGAGCAGTTCTTC
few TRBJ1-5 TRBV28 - CAVQSRGNQPQHF TGTGCCGTCCAGTCTAGGGGCAATCAGCCCCAGCATTTT
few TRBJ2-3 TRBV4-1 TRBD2 CASSQDLLAADTQYF TGTGCCAGCAGCCAAGATCTACTAGCGGCAGATACGCAGTATTTT
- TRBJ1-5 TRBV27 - CASRMEQPQHF TGTGCCAGCAGGATGGAACAGCCCCAGCATTTT
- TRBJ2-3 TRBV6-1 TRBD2 CASREAGGNTQYF TGTGCCAGCCGCGAAGCGGGGGGTAATACGCAGTATTTT